This T cell receptor beta chain was found in a study of cytomegalovirus exposure and HLA in healthy donors. Regarding the study as a whole: Rare TCR sequences predominated, though certain public TCRs were found in many donors.

TCRdb keeps only in-frame clones here, not all; method: immunoSEQ multiplex PCR. This repertoire shows about 330,000 clones, 87% found once; its top ten account for approximately 1.1%. For this clone: Its antigen is as yet unknown.

The germline gives CDR1 SEHNR, CDR2 FQNEAQ (reference sequence). V shed 6 bases, J shed 5 bases, and the junction held 6 bases outside the gene matches. The CDR3 runs to 13 residues. Sequences were obtained from PBMCs. V is TRBV7-9 and J is TRBJ2-7; 8 bases are a match to TRBD2. The receptor's source is a woman in her 30s in good health and CMV-seropositive. The CDR3 nucleotides are TGTGCCAGCAGGCCCGGGGGGGGAAACGAGCAGTACTTC. Amino acid sequence: CASRPGGGNEQYF.